This T cell receptor (beta chain) is drawn from a study of radiation and T cells in renal cell carcinoma (dated by TCRdb to about 2020). About the full investigation: Samples came from a clinical trial, in which primary renal cell carcinomas received 15 Gy stereotactic body radiation therapy followed by nephrectomy 4 weeks later. A total of 50 to 60 samples underwent TCR beta sequencing, made up of around 26 tumors and some 27 peripheral blood samples. Across all 50 or so samples, several million unique CDR3 nucleotide sequences encoding approximately 3,000,000 unique CDR3 amino acid sequences were identified.

TCR beta libraries were generated from genomic DNA with the immunoSEQ kit, following the manufacturer's recommendations. Library preparation used a first multiplex PCR with proprietary primers, then a second PCR adding unique barcodes, with bead cleanups after each round. A positive control reaction and a negative control reaction, both provided in the kit, were run with every batch of samples. The final libraries underwent checking on an Agilent 4200 TapeStation D1000 ScreenTape, volumetric pooling, and quantification by qPCR. Sequencing was performed on an Illumina NextSeq500 with a MidOutput 150-cycle cartridge, and 156 Read1 and 15 Index1 cycles were run with kit custom primers. The pooled library was loaded at 0.8 to 1 pM, with a roughly 19% PhiX control spiked in. In the paper's pipeline: Vendor-processed data were analyzed in R, with a clonotype defined as all T cells sharing the same CDR3 nucleotide sequence. In the clone abundance analyses, frequencies were normalized to the 10,000 most abundant clones in each sample. Public T cell clones, which averaged fewer than five per sample, were removed prior to analysis. Tumor-enriched and baseline blood-enriched clonotypes were defined by at least a 32-fold difference in abundance between compartments. A beta-binomial differential abundance model was applied to find clonotypes that expanded or contracted between blood time points. Tumor-blood repertoire similarity was measured with the Baroni-Urbani and Buser coefficient, and group comparisons used two-tailed Wilcoxon tests in R. TCRdb's version of the immuneACCESS table is confined to in-frame rearrangements and falls short of the full clone set. An unresolved V gene accounts for under half of the shortfall where checked; the remainder is of unknown origin. V, J and clone size were drawn from that table, and D and trimming were deduced from the DNA. The sample contains tens of thousands of clones, approximately 83% of them found a single time. The biggest ten clones account for around 6.3% of the sample.

Measured from the cysteine to the phenylalanine, the CDR3 is 14 residues long. Only the CDR3 region is kept as DNA, spanning 42 bases read in frame from base 1. CDR1 and CDR2 were assigned from the germline V gene as SGHRS and YFSETQ. V was cut back by 6 bases and J by 3 bases, leaving a gap of 16 bases between them. A remark on this clone: Its antigen has not been determined. Nothing much larger sits one base from this clone, and base qualities are not available.

Read against the paper, the sample's time point label means: baseline pretreatment blood. In the paper's terms, the treatment or condition label means: 15 Gy SBRT to primary tumor, nephrectomy 4 weeks later. Serial peripheral blood from radiation-treated patients was sampled at baseline, 2 weeks and 4 weeks after SBRT to track tumor-enriched clonotypes. Every patient's renal cell carcinoma showed clear cell pathology. Genomic DNA for TCR sequencing was prepared using the QIAamp DNA Blood Mini Kit (Qiagen). The analyses included only samples that passed all quality control checks. The research as a whole found: Because the trial had a single-armed design, the trial could not examine how radiation dose or scheduling affected the TCR repertoire. Blood repertoire dynamics were not followed beyond 4 weeks after treatment. In blood, the top tumor clonotypes increased from baseline to 2 weeks after radiation and then shrank by 4 weeks, which suggests a temporary expansion of tumor-resident clones. No pretreatment tumor biopsies were available, so the baseline intratumoral presence of clonotypes could not be determined.

Here the sequenced sample was blood, taken from a patient whose treatment included radiotherapy and nephrectomy. The receptor was isolated from a man aged 55 to 69 with renal cell carcinoma. The V and J genes are TRBV5-1 and TRBJ2-7; matching of 6 bases hints at TRBD2 as the D gene. The CDR3 has the sequence CASTRTGEIYEQYF. The nucleotides are TGCGCCAGCACCCGAACGGGAGAGATCTACGAGCAGTACTTC. The variable domain in full, with residues beyond the CDR3 obtained from the reference TRBV5-1 and TRBJ2-7 genes, is KAGVTQTPRYLIKTRGQQVTLSCSPISGHRSVSWYQQTPGQGLQFLFEYFSETQRNKGNFPGRFSGRQFSNSRSEMNVSTLELGDSALYLCASTRTGEIYEQYFGPGTRLTVT.